A selection of T cell receptor beta chains follows, all from one sample in a study of T cell responses to AZD1222 COVID-19 vaccine. Using immunoSEQ multiplex PCR, the repertoire was profiled, and TCRdb retains in-frame clones only, with some absent. The sample carries 120,000 or so clones, approximately 92% recorded once. The sequenced sample was peripheral blood, obtained on day 0 of AZD1222 vaccination. The receptors stem from an adult in good health. CDR3s include the opening cysteine and the closing phenylalanine or tryptophan. D genes are given only for firm matches. The size field is filled for only some rows; it gives once, few, many or a size class.

d_call,clone_size,v_call,j_call,cdr3_aa,cdr3_nt
NA,NA,TRBV21-1,TRBJ2-7,CASSKARWETYEQYF,TGTGCCAGCAGCAAAGCGCGATGGGAGACCTACGAGCAGTACTTC
TRBD1,NA,TRBV30,TRBJ1-2,CAWGTGGYGYTF,TGTGCCTGGGGGACAGGGGGTTATGGCTACACCTTC
NA,NA,TRBV30,TRBJ2-7,CAWALQGWEQYF,TGTGCCTGGGCGTTACAGGGTTGGGAGCAGTACTTC
TRBD1,NA,TRBV10-3,TRBJ1-1,CAIRGQGGAFF,TGTGCCATCAGAGGACAGGGGGGAGCTTTCTTT
NA,NA,TRBV15,TRBJ2-7,CATSNTGGPTYEQYF,TGTGCCACCAGTAATACCGGGGGACCTACCTACGAGCAGTACTTC
TRBD1,NA,TRBV19,TRBJ2-2,CASSIMTGIAGELFF,TGTGCCAGTAGTATTATGACAGGGATAGCCGGGGAGCTGTTTTTT
TRBD1,NA,TRBV5-1,TRBJ1-1,CASSYQGARTEAFF,TGCGCCAGCAGCTATCAGGGGGCGAGAACTGAAGCTTTCTTT
NA,NA,TRBV7-9,TRBJ2-7,CASSPQIYEQYF,TGTGCCAGCAGCCCCCAGATCTACGAGCAGTACTTC
NA,NA,TRBV12-5,TRBJ2-3,CASGPGTLSTDTQYF,TGTGCTAGTGGCCCCGGGACACTTAGCACAGATACGCAGTATTTT
NA,NA,TRBV28,TRBJ1-5,CASSSSGVLVQPQHF,TGTGCCAGCAGTAGTTCTGGGGTACTGGTTCAGCCCCAGCATTTT
TRBD1,NA,TRBV5-1,TRBJ1-1,CASSWGQGAQAFF,TGCGCCAGCAGTTGGGGACAGGGGGCGCAAGCTTTCTTT
NA,NA,TRBV7-9,TRBJ2-2,CASPRVAGELFF,TGTGCCAGCCCACGTGTGGCCGGGGAGCTGTTTTTT
NA,many,TRBV14,TRBJ1-6,CASSQGRGGSPLHF,TGTGCCAGCAGCCAAGGCCGCGGTGGATCACCCCTCCACTTT
TRBD1,NA,TRBV19,TRBJ2-2,CASRGTGVSGELFF,TGTGCCAGTAGGGGGACAGGAGTTTCTGGGGAGCTGTTTTTT
NA,NA,TRBV28,TRBJ2-5,CASSLLPQGRETQYF,TGTGCCAGCAGTTTATTACCACAGGGCCGAGAGACCCAGTACTTC
NA,NA,TRBV10-3,TRBJ1-5,CAISEGQNQPQHF,TGTGCCATCAGTGAAGGGCAAAATCAGCCCCAGCATTTT
TRBD1,NA,TRBV15,TRBJ2-7,CATSRGPLGQGRRSSYEQYF,TGTGCCACCAGCAGAGGACCCTTAGGACAGGGCCGGAGATCGTCCTACGAGCAGTACTTC
NA,NA,TRBV19,TRBJ1-2,CASSGDRSRYGYTF,TGTGCCAGTAGTGGAGACCGATCAAGGTATGGCTACACCTTC
NA,NA,TRBV6-6,TRBJ2-7,CASSLTGPSYEQYF,TGTGCCAGCAGTCTCACAGGGCCCTCCTACGAGCAGTACTTC
NA,NA,TRBV7-9,TRBJ2-7,CATALGEQYF,TGTGCCACCGCCCTCGGGGAGCAGTACTTC
NA,NA,TRBV2,TRBJ2-7,CASSVYEQYF,TGTGCCAGCAGTGTATACGAGCAGTACTTC
TRBD1,NA,TRBV5-1,TRBJ2-7,CASSLAGYRGYEQYF,TGCGCCAGCAGCTTGGCCGGGTACAGGGGCTACGAGCAGTACTTC
NA,NA,TRBV30,TRBJ1-4,CAWSVTGGEEKLFF,TGTGCCTGGAGTGTAACCGGGGGAGAAGAAAAACTGTTTTTT
TRBD1,once,TRBV5-1,TRBJ2-6,CASSLTGGTGANVLTF,TGCGCCAGCAGCTTGACAGGGGGGACTGGGGCCAACGTCCTGACTTTC
NA,NA,TRBV3-1/TRBV3-2,TRBJ1-1,CASSQVRYTEAFF,TGTGCCAGCAGCCAAGTCAGGTACACTGAAGCTTTCTTT
NA,once,TRBV12-5,TRBJ2-3,CASGLSTDTQYF,TGTGCTAGTGGTTTAAGCACAGATACGCAGTATTTT
NA,NA,TRBV6-5,TRBJ1-1,CASNTGGRAFF,TGTGCCAGCAACACGGGGGGCCGAGCTTTCTTT
TRBD2,NA,TRBV10-3,TRBJ2-1,CAISESRASGDYNEQFF,TGTGCCATCAGTGAGTCTCGGGCTAGCGGAGACTACAATGAGCAGTTCTTC